Described below is a single T cell receptor beta chain sequence and its context. V dropped 6 bases and J dropped 2 bases, with 11 bases sitting between them. This CDR3 contains 14 residues. Germline CDR1 reads LNHDA; CDR2 reads SQIVND (reference sequence). The data originate from a study of blood T cell repertoires in COVID-19. Study context: Samples taken during acute and convalescent COVID-19 were collected in the United States, Italy and Spain. In each case, the material was cDNA or gDNA derived from T cells, B-cell-depleted T cells, or PBMCs.

Clones were sequenced by immunoSEQ multiplex PCR, and TCRdb holds only the in-frame ones, with some missing. The data show 200,000 to 250,000 clones, 86% seen once. The specimen sequenced was peripheral blood. The receptor comes from a woman in her forties or fifties with COVID-19, enrolled during active disease. The rearrangement uses TRBV19 and TRBJ1-3; a weak D match, TRBD1 (6 bases). In DNA, the CDR3 is TGTGCCAGTAGGGTACAGGGCACTGGAAACACCATATATTTT. It specifies CASRVQGTGNTIYF.